The next 26 T cell receptor beta chains were all read from a single sample in a study of CD8 T cells in Susac syndrome. An input of roughly 0.5 to 1 ug of RNA was subjected to reverse transcription using random hexamers. TCRdb re-called the immunoSEQ multiplex PCR reads with MiXCR, one entry per CDR3 protein. Of some 150,000 distinct CDR3 sequences in the sample, 94% were seen once. Sequenced material: CD8+ T cells from PBMCs. These receptors were collected from a human donor in good health.

The chain has TRBV24-1 and TRBJ1-2; possibly TRBD1 for D (6 bases). Germline CDR1 KGHDR, CDR2 SFDVKD. CDR3 length: 12 amino acids. V lost 10 bases, J lost 3 bases, and 11 bases lay in between. The chain's CDR3 is CATGSGDYGYTF. As DNA, the CDR3 is TGTGCCACAGGCTCAGGGGACTATGGCTACACCTTC.

The V and J genes are TRBV6-5 and TRBJ1-1, with D possibly being TRBD1 (5 bases). In germline, CDR1 is MNHEY, CDR2 SVGAGI. The CDR3 is 14 residues long. The V end lost 3 bases, the J end lost 4 bases, and 12 bases lay between the germline ends. In DNA, the CDR3 is TGTGCCAGCAGTTATGGAGCGGGGGGCACTGAAGCTTTCTTT. Translating it yields CASSYGAGGTEAFF.

V and J are TRBV7-9 and TRBJ2-2; D not resolved. The CDR3 is made up of 12 amino acids. Germline values: CDR1 SEHNR, CDR2 FQNEAQ (reference sequence). V was shortened by 8 bases and J by 4 bases, with 8 bases between the two germline ends. The CDR3 DNA follows: TGTGCCAGCGCCGGTCGCACCGGGGAGCTGTTTTTT. Its protein product is CASAGRTGELFF.

This clonotype has just one count. V usage is TRBV12-3 or TRBV12-4 and J usage is TRBJ2-1; TRBD2 agrees at 8 bases. The CDR3 runs 14 residues. The V gene end was trimmed by 7 bases and the J gene end by 7 bases; junction bases not matched to a gene: 9. This chain's CDR3 is CASILEREMNEQFF. CDR3 in DNA: TGTGCCAGCATCCTTGAGCGGGAGATGAATGAGCAGTTCTTC.

The genes are TRBV9 and TRBJ2-5; D uncertain. V lost 1 base and J lost 4, with 8 bases in between. The germline CDR1 and CDR2 sequences are SGDLS and YYNGEE. The CDR3 is made up of 13 amino acids. In nucleotides, the CDR3 is TGTGCCAGCAGCGTAAGGTCAGGAGAGACCCAGTACTTC. Its protein is CASSVRSGETQYF. Combining the CDR3 with reference TRBV9 and TRBJ2-5 gives the whole variable domain DSGVTQTPKHLITATGQRVTLRCSPRSGDLSVYWYQQSLDQGLQFLIQYYNGEERAKGNILERFSAQQFPDLHSELNLSSLELGDSALYFCASSVRSGETQYFGPGTRLLVL.

The chain employs TRBV9 and TRBJ2-4; D ambiguous. With 0 bases removed from V and 8 bases from J, the gap between germline ends came to 9 bases. The CDR3 runs 13 residues. Germline CDR1 and CDR2: SGDLS and YYNGEE. The CDR3 loop is CASSVEGKDIQYF. The CDR3 region has the DNA TGTGCCAGCAGCGTAGAAGGGAAGGACATTCAGTACTTC. Full variable domain (remainder filled in from reference TRBV9 and TRBJ2-4): DSGVTQTPKHLITATGQRVTLRCSPRSGDLSVYWYQQSLDQGLQFLIQYYNGEERAKGNILERFSAQQFPDLHSELNLSSLELGDSALYFCASSVEGKDIQYFGAGTRLSVL.

This chain uses TRBV16 with TRBJ2-1; 10 bases are shared with TRBD2. CDR3 length: 16 amino acids. V dropped 0 bases and J dropped 10; count of bases not matched to a gene: 9. CDR1 and CDR2 (germline): KGHSY, FQNENV. The CDR3 nucleotides read TGTGCCAGCAGCCAATCAGGGCTAGCGGGAGCCGGAGAGCAGTTCTTC. Its translation is CASSQSGLAGAGEQFF.

J is TRBJ2-5 and V is TRBV6-5; weak D call: TRBD2 (7 bases). Trimming stripped 0 bases from V and 5 bases from J, with 10 bases between. The CDR3 runs 14 residues. Germline V CDR1 and CDR2: MNHEY, SVGAGI. DNA for the CDR3: TGTGCCAGCAGTTACTCGGGGGGGCTGGAGACCCAGTACTTC. This sequence encodes CASSYSGGLETQYF.

The chain employs TRBV5-6 and TRBJ2-1, with 10 bases lining up with TRBD2. V lost 0 bases, J lost 7 bases, and 4 bases stayed unmatched. Germline lookup yields CDR1 SGHDT and CDR2 YYEEEE. The CDR3 is 15 residues long. CDR3 residues: CASSLGTSGTNEQFF. The CDR3 nucleotides read TGTGCCAGCAGCTTGGGAACTAGCGGGACAAATGAGCAGTTCTTC.

The chain links TRBV3-1 to TRBJ2-1; the match to TRBD2 covers 11 bases. Germline V gene lookup returns CDR1 LGHDT and CDR2 YNNKEL (reference sequence). CDR3 length: 14 amino acids. Trimming took 1 base from V and 9 from J; bases not matched to a gene: 2. Here the CDR3 DNA reads TGTGCCAGCAGCCAAGGGGGACTAGCGGTTGAGCAGTTCTTC. It specifies CASSQGGLAVEQFF.

The CDR3 reads CASSFETGVLGYTF. The DNA for the CDR3 is TGCGCCAGCAGCTTTGAGACAGGCGTCCTAGGCTACACCTTC. This rearrangement joins TRBV5-1 to TRBJ1-2; tentatively, D is TRBD1 (6 bases). This CDR3 is built from 14 residues. CDR1 is SGHRS and CDR2 is YFSETQ in the germline V gene. V dropped 2 bases and J dropped 8 bases, with 16 bases sitting between them.

The chain carries TRBV20-1 and TRBJ2-7, with 11 bases that match TRBD2. The junction had 3 bases not matched to a gene; V was cut back by 5 bases and J by 0 bases. The CDR3 contains 14 residues. Germline lookup yields CDR1 DFQATT and CDR2 SNEGSKA (reference sequence). The CDR3: CSAFSGRDSYEQYF. The CDR3 coding sequence is TGCAGTGCTTTTAGCGGGAGGGACTCCTACGAGCAGTACTTC.

This sequence joins TRBV7-8 and TRBJ2-1; no firm D call. Between the trimmed V and J ends, which lost 1 base and 5 bases, there was a span of 3 bases. The CDR3 has 12 amino acids. Germline CDR1 is SGHVS and CDR2 is FQNEAQ. CDR3 nucleotide sequence: TGTGCCAGCAGCTTAGAGGACAATGAGCAGTTCTTC. It codes for CASSLEDNEQFF. Full variable domain (outside the CDR3, taken from reference TRBV7-8 and TRBJ2-1): GAGVSQSPRYKVAKRGQDVALRCDPISGHVSLFWYQQALGQGPEFLTYFQNEAQLDKSGLPSDRFFAERPEGSVSTLKIQRTQQEDSAVYLCASSLEDNEQFFGPGTRLTVL.

CDR3 sequence reads: CASSFGDSLSEQFF. In DNA, the CDR3 is TGTGCCAGCAGTTTTGGGGACAGCCTTTCTGAGCAGTTCTTC. The rearrangement joins TRBV27 to TRBJ2-1, with 7 bases lining up with TRBD1. Per germline, CDR1 MNHEY and CDR2 SMNVEV (reference sequence). The CDR3 is 14 amino acids. V was pared by 3 bases and J by 9 bases, with 8 bases of the junction left unmatched.

This clonotype was seen once. V gene TRBV27 combines with J gene TRBJ2-2; 7 bases align to TRBD2. The CDR3 length is 14 residues. The V segment lost 2 bases and the J segment 7 bases; nucleotides outside the gene matches: 4. Germline CDR1 and CDR2: MNHEY and SMNVEV (reference sequence). The CDR3 reads CASSLRRESGELFF. In DNA, the CDR3 is TGTGCCAGCAGTTTACGGCGGGAGAGCGGGGAGCTGTTTTTT.

The chain combines TRBV20-1 with TRBJ2-1; 7 positions agree with TRBD1. This CDR3 is built from 14 residues. Trimming cost V 5 bases and J 1 base; bases outside gene matches: 5. CDR1 DFQATT and CDR2 SNEGSKA come from the germline V gene (reference sequence). CDR3 loop: CSAVDRESYNEQFF. CDR3 DNA: TGCAGTGCTGTAGACAGGGAATCCTACAATGAGCAGTTCTTC.

This CDR3 is CATSDYGETQYF. Here the CDR3 DNA reads TGTGCCACCAGTGATTATGGAGAGACCCAGTACTTC. V is TRBV24-1 and J is TRBJ2-5, with no clear D. This CDR3 spans 12 amino acids. V lost 2 bases to trimming and J lost 4 bases, with 4 bases between them. CDR1 and CDR2 (germline): KGHDR, SFDVKD.

This rearrangement joins TRBV27 to TRBJ2-6; perhaps TRBD2 as D (6 bases). Germline V lookup: CDR1 MNHEY, CDR2 SMNVEV (reference sequence). This CDR3 is 14 amino acids long. V was trimmed by 5 bases and J by 4 bases, leaving 9 bases between them. The CDR3 sequence is CASSGGPGANVLTF. The CDR3, as DNA: TGTGCCAGCAGTGGAGGGCCCGGGGCCAACGTCCTGACTTTC.

V gene TRBV20-1 combines with J gene TRBJ2-7; D not certain. CDR1 and CDR2 from the germline V gene are DFQATT and SNEGSKA (reference sequence). This CDR3 region has 14 residues. Trimming stripped 0 bases from V and 1 base from J, with 10 bases between. The CDR3 bases are TGCAGTGCTAGAGAACTCGAACCTTCCTACGAGCAGTACTTC. This codes for CSARELEPSYEQYF.

The chain combines TRBV30 with TRBJ2-2, with D perhaps matching TRBD2 (6 bases). V lost 3 bases and J 0 bases, leaving 8 bases between the germline ends. This CDR3 has 14 amino acids. In germline, CDR1 is GTSNPN, CDR2 SVGIG (reference sequence). The CDR3 loop is CAWRRDSNTGELFF. In DNA, the CDR3 is TGTGCCTGGAGACGGGACTCGAACACCGGGGAGCTGTTTTTT.

The CDR3 spells CASSHIEATQYF. For the CDR3, the DNA is TGCGCCAGCAGCCACATAGAGGCTACGCAGTATTTT. The chain employs TRBV5-1 and TRBJ2-3; no reliable D call. V lost 4 bases and J 8 bases, leaving 11 bases between the germline ends. The germline V gene encodes CDR1 SGHRS and CDR2 YFSETQ. CDR3 length: 12 residues.

The chain joins TRBV4-3 to TRBJ2-1, with 7 bases matching TRBD1. V shed 0 bases and J 8 bases; nucleotides not matched to a gene: 7. Per the germline V gene, CDR1 is LGHNA and CDR2 is YSLEER. The CDR3 covers 15 residues. The CDR3 coding sequence is TGCGCCAGCAGCCAAGAAGGGACAGTTTATGATGAGCAGTTCTTC. Protein sequence: CASSQEGTVYDEQFF.

The chain carries TRBV3-1 and TRBJ1-5; D is unclear. CDR3 size: 16 residues. V lost 1 base, J lost 0 bases, and 10 bases lay in between. CDR1 and CDR2 (germline): LGHDT, YNNKEL (reference sequence). This CDR3 is CASSQGTPYSNQPQHF. DNA of the CDR3: TGTGCCAGCAGCCAAGGCACGCCATATAGCAATCAGCCCCAGCATTTT.

The chain is built from TRBV21-1 and TRBJ2-5; the tabulated D call, TRBD1, remains unverified against the DNA. TRBV21-1 is noted as a pseudogene. This CDR3 spans 17 amino acids. CDR3 sequence (DNA): TGTGCCAGCCGTAATGTCCGGGCCAACCCCCAACAAGAGACCCAGTACTTC. Protein: CASRNVRANPQQETQYF.

This clonotype came up once. This chain uses TRBV29-1 with TRBJ2-2; D is unclear. The CDR3 loop spans 12 amino acids. Looked up from germline, CDR1 is SQVTM and CDR2 is ANQGSEA. V was shortened by 4 bases and J by 1 base, with 4 bases between the two germline ends. As DNA, the CDR3 is TGCAGCGTTGTATGGAACACCGGGGAGCTGTTTTTT. The encoded protein is CSVVWNTGELFF.

CDR3 loop: CASSTQYNEQFF. The CDR3 nucleotides are TGTGCCAGTAGTACGCAATACAATGAGCAGTTCTTC. The J gene is TRBJ2-1, the V gene TRBV19; D is ambiguous. This CDR3 has 12 amino acids. V lost 4 bases to trimming and J lost 4 bases, with 5 bases between them. CDR1 is LNHDA and CDR2 is SQIVND in the germline V gene (reference sequence).